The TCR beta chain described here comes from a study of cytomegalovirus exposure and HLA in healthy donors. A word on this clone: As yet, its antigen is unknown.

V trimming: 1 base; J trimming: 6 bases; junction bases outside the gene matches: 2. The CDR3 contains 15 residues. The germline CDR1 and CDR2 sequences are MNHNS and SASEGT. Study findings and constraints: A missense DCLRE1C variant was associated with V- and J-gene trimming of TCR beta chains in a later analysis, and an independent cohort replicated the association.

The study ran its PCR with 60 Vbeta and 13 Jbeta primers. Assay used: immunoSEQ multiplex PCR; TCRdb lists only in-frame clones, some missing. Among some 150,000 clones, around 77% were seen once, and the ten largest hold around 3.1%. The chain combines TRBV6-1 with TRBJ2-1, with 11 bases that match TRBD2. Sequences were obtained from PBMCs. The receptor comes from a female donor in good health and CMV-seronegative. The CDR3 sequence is CASSEGLAGRNEQFF. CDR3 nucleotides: TGTGCCAGCAGTGAAGGACTAGCGGGGCGCAATGAGCAGTTCTTC.